This T cell receptor beta chain was profiled in a study of siplizumab effects on memory and regulatory T cells. Assay used: immunoSEQ multiplex PCR; TCRdb lists only in-frame clones, some missing. The sample consists of over 60,000 clones, 91% of them appearing once. With 0 bases removed from V and 13 bases from J, the gap between germline ends came to 12 bases. This CDR3 is built from 11 residues. Germline lookup yields CDR1 GTSNPN and CDR2 SVGIG (reference sequence). This clone was found a few times. J is TRBJ1-1 and V is TRBV30; D remains ambiguous. Sequencing was performed on CD8+ T cells sorted from blood. The TCR sequence derives from a human donor in good health. Here the CDR3 reads CAWSVMFEFFF. CDR3 bases: TGTGCCTGGAGTGTAATGTTTGAATTTTTCTTT.